This T cell receptor beta chain was identified during a study of T-cell reconstitution after alpha-beta-depleted transplantation in children (dated by TCRdb to about 2016). In the study overall: The study quantitatively tracked T-cell immune reconstitution after TCRalphabeta/CD19-depleted allogeneic hematopoietic cell transplantation in children using TCR repertoire profiling.

Based on the germline V gene (reference sequence), the CDR1 and CDR2 sequences are DFQATT and SNEGSKA. The cysteine opens and the phenylalanine closes a CDR3 of 14 amino acids. The sequence is cut down to CDR3 DNA, 42 bases in frame from base 1. The junction shows trimming of 0 bases on V and 4 bases on J, plus 12 bases between the germline ends. Libraries came from PCR. Instrument on record: Illumina HiSeq 2500. TCR libraries were prepared with molecular barcoding, using unique molecular identifiers to normalize TCRbeta repertoire quantification. In-frame beta chains were kept once TCRdb had trimmed the public reads at Q25 with fastp and called clones with MiXCR. Rows merge per CDR3 protein into single entries with the most common DNA and genes. Within this sample are around 380,000 distinct CDR3 sequences, with 11% of them counted one time only. The top ten clonotypes cover roughly 5% of the sample.

This clonotype showed up many times. The antigen it binds to is not known. The record has no base qualities; no much larger clone is one base away. The chain uses TRBV20-1 and TRBJ1-1; TRBD1 is a possible D gene, resting on 5 matching bases. The sequenced sample was PBMCs from the stem cell graft donor, obtained from the stem cell graft. This receptor was identified in a human donor who donated a stem cell graft to a child with acute myeloid leukemia. The CDR3 region: CSARDQRGITEAFF. Read as DNA, the sequence is TGCAGTGCTAGAGATCAACGGGGCATCACTGAAGCTTTCTTT.